This TCR beta chain derives from a study of response to subunit inactivated influenza vaccine. Overall study findings and caveats: The authors suggested that every seasonal influenza vaccination recruits few new T cells.

TCRdb passed the RT-PCR reads through MiXCR, listing each CDR3 protein once. The sample yields over 650,000 distinct CDR3 sequences, around a sixth seen once. The CDR3 contains 16 residues. Trimming removed 4 bases from V and 0 bases from J; junction bases left unmatched: 10. Germline CDR1 reads SGHRS; CDR2 reads YFSETQ. On this clonotype itself: Antigen specificity is unknown.

The chain recombines TRBV5-1 with TRBJ2-7; 7 bases line up with TRBD1. Sample: PBMCs from blood, taken roughly 5 days after vaccination. This TCR came from a man in his fifties who received an inactivated influenza vaccine. This CDR3 reads CASSQNRGEPSYEQYF. The CDR3 DNA reads as TGCGCCAGCAGCCAAAACAGGGGAGAGCCCTCCTACGAGCAGTACTTC.